What follows are 12 T cell receptor beta chains derived from one specimen sequenced in a study of metastatic and nonmetastatic thyroid tumors. With MiXCR, TCRdb called clones anew from the PCR reads. Of some 41,000 clones in the sample, approximately 12% are singletons; the top ten hold roughly 9.5%. Ahead of thyroid surgery, no patient had received treatment of any kind. Source material: blood. Receptors originate from a female donor with papillary thyroid cancer or a benign thyroid nodule (not recorded which). Some clones in this sample may be carry-over from other donors' samples.

This sequence joins TRBV20-1 and TRBJ2-5, with D perhaps TRBD1 (5 bases). Trimming removed 2 bases at V and 3 bases at J, with 16 bases between. This CDR3 contains 15 residues. The germline V gene has CDR1 DFQATT and CDR2 SNEGSKA (reference sequence). CDR3 nucleotides: TGCAGTGCTAGATCTCTACGCCCAGGGAAAGAGACCCAGTACTTC. Translating gives CSARSLRPGKETQYF.

This clone was recorded at least ten times. The chain joins TRBV5-1 to TRBJ2-7, with 8 bases aligning to TRBD1. CDR3 length: 13 residues. The V and J ends lost 5 bases and 3 bases, in that order; junction bases with no gene match: 4. CDR1 SGHRS and CDR2 YFSETQ come from the germline V gene. CDR3 DNA sequence: TGCGCCAGCAGACTAGGACAGGGCTACGAGCAGTACTTC. Residues: CASRLGQGYEQYF.

The chain combines TRBV6-1 with TRBJ1-2; the D is unclear. CDR1 is MNHNS and CDR2 is SASEGT in the germline V gene. V lost 6 bases and J lost 7, with 15 bases in between. The CDR3 contains 13 residues. The CDR3 region is CASRLTCAFGYTF. The CDR3 coding sequence is TGTGCCAGCAGACTAACATGTGCTTTTGGCTACACCTTC.

This clone was seen ten or more times. Here the CDR3 reads CASSQVTSGKDNEQFF. As DNA, the CDR3 is TGTGCCAGCAGCCAAGTCACTAGCGGGAAGGACAATGAGCAGTTCTTC. The gene calls are TRBV3-1 and TRBJ2-1; TRBD2 matches 10 bases. The CDR3 is made up of 16 amino acids. J was trimmed by 5 bases and V by 1 base; bases with no gene match: 5. Germline V gene data show CDR1 as LGHDT and CDR2 as YNNKEL (reference sequence).

In regard to this clone: This may stem from a read error, because a much larger clone lies one nucleotide away. The CDR3 protein is CASSPGTGNGDQYF. The CDR3 DNA follows: TGTGCCAGCAGCCCCGGGACAGGGAATGGGGATCAGTACTTC. The chain employs TRBV3-1 and TRBJ2-7, with 9 bases fitting TRBD1. Germline V gene data show CDR1 as LGHDT and CDR2 as YNNKEL (reference sequence). The V gene end was trimmed by 4 bases and the J gene end by 10 bases; junction bases not matched to a gene: 11. The CDR3 length is 14 residues.

In its sample, this clone was seen many times. J is TRBJ2-7 and V is TRBV28, with 11 positions matching TRBD2. The CDR3 consists of 16 residues. Germline lookup yields CDR1 MDHEN and CDR2 SYDVKM. V lost 3 bases and J lost 0; bases outside the gene matches: 4. DNA for the CDR3: TGTGCCAGCAGTTTTTTGACTAGCGGGGTCTCCTACGAGCAGTACTTC. Protein: CASSFLTSGVSYEQYF.

In this sample, this clone turned up many times. This chain uses TRBV10-3 with TRBJ2-5; weak D call: TRBD1 (7 bases). CDR3 size: 18 residues. The germline CDR1 and CDR2 sequences are ENHRY and SYGVKD. Trimming removed 5 bases from V and 7 bases from J, with 29 bases in between. The CDR3 region is CAISFLLPSQGGRLTQYF. In DNA form, the CDR3 reads TGTGCCATCAGTTTCTTATTACCGAGCCAGGGGGGAAGATTGACCCAGTACTTC.

This clone was recorded many times. The V gene is TRBV6-5, the J gene TRBJ2-3; a weak D match, TRBD2 (5 bases). CDR3 length: 13 amino acids. Germline CDR1 reads MNHEY; CDR2 reads SVGAGI. Trimming shortened V by 0 bases and J by 5 bases, and 6 bases separated the two germline ends. The CDR3 reads CASSYSRGDTQYF. The CDR3 bases are TGTGCCAGCAGTTACTCTCGGGGAGATACGCAGTATTTT.

This clone was recorded many times. The chain couples TRBV15 to TRBJ2-1; tentatively, D is TRBD1 (5 bases). The germline CDR1 and CDR2 sequences are LNHNV and YYDKDF (reference sequence). Trimming pared 0 bases from V and 8 bases from J, leaving 11 bases between. This CDR3 has 14 amino acids. DNA for the CDR3: TGTGCCACCAGCAGAGATGGTAGGGGCGATGAGCAGTTCTTC. Translation gives CATSRDGRGDEQFF.

This clone was detected many times. The chain uses TRBV5-1 and TRBJ1-1; D is perhaps TRBD1 (6 bases). With 0 bases removed from V and 5 bases from J, the gap between germline ends came to 11 bases. CDR3 length: 14 amino acids. Germline lookup yields CDR1 SGHRS and CDR2 YFSETQ. CDR3: CASSLAGAGTEAFF. The CDR3 bases are TGCGCCAGCAGCTTGGCAGGGGCGGGAACTGAAGCTTTCTTT.

There are many counts of this clone. The identical CDR3 is also encoded by other nucleotide sequences in the sample. The V and J genes are TRBV20-1 and TRBJ2-1; TRBD2 aligns across 9 bases. The CDR3 covers 14 residues. Trimming at V came to 8 bases and at J to 9 bases, leaving 14 bases not matched to a gene. Germline V lookup: CDR1 DFQATT, CDR2 SNEGSKA (reference sequence). CDR3 bases: TGCAGTCCCTACTTTGCGGGAGGGCACGGTGAGCAGTTCTTC. This codes for CSPYFAGGHGEQFF.

The chain recombines TRBV12-3 or TRBV12-4 with TRBJ2-2; D gene unclear. This CDR3 contains 15 residues. V was clipped by 6 bases and J by 6 bases, with 17 bases between them. Here the CDR3 DNA reads TGTGCCAGCAGCGGTCTCTGGTGGGTTGCCGGGGAGCTGTTTTTT. Protein: CASSGLWWVAGELFF.